A single sample gave rise to the 31 T cell receptor beta chains below, sequenced in a study of response to subunit inactivated influenza vaccine. MiXCR was run by TCRdb on the RT-PCR reads, yielding one entry per CDR3 protein. Of roughly 170,000 distinct CDR3 sequences listed, around 9% were seen once; the top ten hold 11%. The sample was non-naive T cells sorted from PBMCs, taken on the day of vaccination. The receptor source for this set is a middle-aged man who received an inactivated influenza vaccine.

This clonotype was counted a few times. CDR3: CSASPHWDRAQETQYF. The CDR3 bases are TGCAGTGCTAGTCCTCATTGGGACAGGGCGCAAGAGACCCAGTACTTC. V and J are TRBV20-1 and TRBJ2-5; 9 nucleotides match TRBD1. Trimming took 3 bases from V and 2 from J; bases not matched to a gene: 10. The CDR3 has 16 residues. From germline, CDR1 is DFQATT and CDR2 SNEGSKA (reference sequence).

The chain is built from TRBV6-1 and TRBJ2-3; 7 bases align to TRBD1. CDR3 length: 14 residues. Per germline, CDR1 MNHNS and CDR2 SASEGT. J was trimmed by 4 bases and V by 6 bases; bases with no gene match: 7. In DNA form, the CDR3 reads TGTGCCAGCAGAAAGGGGGCTGGGGCAGATACGCAGTATTTT. It translates to CASRKGAGADTQYF.

Only a few counts were recorded for this clonotype. V usage is TRBV5-8 and J usage is TRBJ2-7; D not certain. This CDR3 is built from 13 residues. V was shortened by 4 bases and J by 0 bases, with 8 bases between the two germline ends. Germline V gene lookup returns CDR1 SGHTS and CDR2 YDEGEE. The CDR3 sequence: CASSLRYSYEQYF. Written as DNA, the CDR3 is TGTGCCAGCAGCCTCAGATACTCCTACGAGCAGTACTTC.

Points on this clonotype: Possible read error: a much larger clone is one base away. The chain couples TRBV5-1 to TRBJ1-1; D uncertain. This CDR3 is built from 14 residues. Germline assignment: CDR1 SGHRS and CDR2 YFSETQ. The ends were cut back, 0 bases at V and 1 base at J, with 7 bases in the middle. CDR3 protein: CASSLATQNTEAFF. The CDR3 DNA reads TGCGCCAGCAGCTTGGCCACACAGAACACTGAAGCTTTCTTT.

This clonotype was seen a few times. This chain joins TRBV6-5 and TRBJ1-1; 12 positions match TRBD1. Losses at the gene ends were 2 bases for V and 11 bases for J; bases not matched to a gene: 6. CDR1 MNHEY and CDR2 SVGAGI come from the germline V gene. This CDR3 region has 14 residues. Written as DNA, the CDR3 is TGTGCCAGCAGTTACGGTCCGGGACAGGGGGCTGCTTTCTTT. Its translation: CASSYGPGQGAAFF.

The rearrangement links TRBV7-8 to TRBJ2-5; TRBD2 agrees at 10 bases. Germline V lookup: CDR1 SGHVS, CDR2 FQNEAQ. The CDR3 has 18 amino acids. V shed 2 bases and J 6 bases; nucleotides not matched to a gene: 15. CDR3: CASSLPPRLAGRHKTQYF. The CDR3 DNA sequence: TGTGCCAGCAGCTTACCTCCCCGACTAGCGGGCCGTCATAAGACCCAGTACTTC.

In this sample, this clonotype turned up many times. The chain couples TRBV12-3 or TRBV12-4 to TRBJ2-1; no clear D gene. The CDR3 sequence is 17 residues long. The ends were cut back, 5 bases at V and 1 base at J, with 18 bases in the middle. Here the CDR3 DNA reads TGTGCCAGCAGTCGCGGCGCCATGGGCAGATCCTACAATGAGCAGTTCTTC. Its translation: CASSRGAMGRSYNEQFF.

The chain links TRBV6-1 to TRBJ2-7, with 7 bases lining up with TRBD1. The CDR3 is 15 residues long. Trimming at V came to 6 bases and at J to 0 bases, leaving 8 bases not matched to a gene. Germline V CDR1 and CDR2: MNHNS, SASEGT. This chain's CDR3 is CASSRHRDSSYEQYF. For the CDR3, the DNA is TGTGCCAGCAGCAGACACAGGGACAGCTCCTACGAGCAGTACTTC.

This clonotype was seen a handful of times. V is TRBV2 and J is TRBJ2-1, with D possibly being TRBD2 (5 bases). CDR3 length: 15 amino acids. Germline lookup yields CDR1 SNHLY and CDR2 FYNNEI. Trimming shortened V by 6 bases and J by 0 bases, and 12 bases separated the two germline ends. As DNA, the CDR3 is TGTGCCAGCAGCGCCACTAGAAGCTCCTACAATGAGCAGTTCTTC. Translation: CASSATRSSYNEQFF.

The CDR3 DNA reads TGTGCCAGCAGTCTCTCAGGGTATCCTAGAAACACCATATATTTT. It yields the protein CASSLSGYPRNTIYF. The V and J genes are TRBV6-1 and TRBJ1-3; D may be TRBD1 (5 bases). The V end was cut by 5 bases, the J end by 5 bases, with 16 bases between. In germline, CDR1 is MNHNS, CDR2 SASEGT. The CDR3 spans 15 residues.

The chain uses TRBV11-2 and TRBJ2-3, with unresolved D. Trimming pared 3 bases from V and 2 bases from J, leaving 21 bases between. Germline loops: CDR1 SGHAT, CDR2 FQNNGV. CDR3 size: 18 residues. The DNA of the CDR3 is TGTGCCAGCAGCTTTAACCCGATTATGCGCGGCTACACAGATACGCAGTATTTT. Translated: CASSFNPIMRGYTDTQYF.

This clonotype has just a few counts. The chain employs TRBV6-2 or TRBV6-3 and TRBJ2-2; TRBD1 aligns across 9 bases. The CDR3 covers 15 residues. Germline CDR1 and CDR2: MNHEY and SVGEGT. V lost 5 bases and J lost 4; bases outside the gene matches: 5. This CDR3 is CASSPPGQGTGELFF. For the CDR3, the DNA is TGTGCCAGCAGTCCACCGGGACAGGGCACCGGGGAGCTGTTTTTT.

The V gene is TRBV4-3, the J gene TRBJ2-2; D may correspond to TRBD1 or TRBD2 (5 bases each). The CDR3 extends over 16 amino acids. The germline V gene encodes CDR1 LGHNA and CDR2 YSLEER. Trimming shortened V by 0 bases and J by 4 bases, and 12 bases separated the two germline ends. The CDR3 loop is CASSQDLAGSTGELFF. CDR3 in DNA: TGCGCCAGCAGCCAAGATCTGGCAGGGAGCACCGGGGAGCTGTTTTTT.

The V gene is TRBV27, the J gene TRBJ1-5; the D gene is possibly TRBD1 (5 bases). CDR3 length: 15 residues. Trimming pared 8 bases from V and 0 bases from J, leaving 14 bases between. Per germline, CDR1 MNHEY and CDR2 SMNVEV (reference sequence). CDR3 sequence (DNA): TGTGCCAGCGGCTACACAGGAGTTAGCAATCAGCCCCAGCATTTT. Its translation is CASGYTGVSNQPQHF.

At least ten counts were recorded for this clonotype. This rearrangement joins TRBV29-1 to TRBJ2-3; D gene unclear. This CDR3 has 11 amino acids. Trimming cost V 7 bases and J 0 bases, with 5 bases left between them. Germline assignment: CDR1 SQVTM and CDR2 ANQGSEA. In DNA, the CDR3 is TGCAGCGGGGCGAGCACAGATACGCAGTATTTT. Translating it yields CSGASTDTQYF.

The chain uses TRBV10-3 and TRBJ2-7; 7 nucleotides match TRBD1. Germline V gives CDR1 ENHRY, CDR2 SYGVKD. V lost 6 bases, J lost 5 bases, and 4 bases stayed unmatched. The CDR3 contains 12 residues. The CDR3 nucleotides are TGTGCCATCAGCTTTACAGGGGACGAGCAGTACTTC. Translation: CAISFTGDEQYF.

A few counts support this clonotype. V gene TRBV6-5 combines with J gene TRBJ2-2, with D hard to call. The CDR3 extends over 16 amino acids. Trimming left V 0 bases short and J 4 bases short, with 12 bases between. Germline V lookup: CDR1 MNHEY, CDR2 SVGAGI. The CDR3 DNA is TGTGCCAGCAGTTACTCGGGTAGATCGATCACCGGGGAGCTGTTTTTT. Its protein is CASSYSGRSITGELFF.

This clonotype was recorded a few times. The V gene is TRBV4-3, the J gene TRBJ1-2; D is possibly TRBD1 (6 bases). The CDR3 extends over 15 amino acids. Germline V gene sequence: CDR1 LGHNA, CDR2 YSLEER. Trimming took off 0 bases at V and 7 bases at J, with 15 bases between the two ends. CDR3 coding DNA: TGCGCCAGCAGCCAAGAGGGGGGGCCGCAATCTGGCTACACCTTC. Translation: CASSQEGGPQSGYTF.

This clonotype showed up just a few times. This chain links TRBV28 with TRBJ2-1; D is perhaps TRBD1 or TRBD2 (7 bases each). Germline CDR1 MDHEN, CDR2 SYDVKM. The CDR3 sequence is 13 residues long. V was trimmed by 3 bases and J by 10 bases, leaving 13 bases between them. For the CDR3, the DNA is TGTGCCAGCAGTTTGGGGGGGACAGTCGAGCAGTTCTTC. Translating gives CASSLGGTVEQFF.

This clonotype occurred many times. The rearrangement joins TRBV20-1 to TRBJ2-2; 10 nucleotides line up with TRBD2. The CDR3 covers 17 residues. CDR1 DFQATT and CDR2 SNEGSKA come from the germline V gene (reference sequence). Trimming removed 6 bases from V and 4 bases from J; junction bases left unmatched: 14. CDR3 bases: TGCAGTGCCTATGGGACTAGCGACTATCACCTCACCGGGGAGCTGTTTTTT. This codes for CSAYGTSDYHLTGELFF.

This clonotype was seen a handful of times. This chain links TRBV4-2 with TRBJ2-3; unclear D gene. The CDR3 extends over 15 amino acids. The V end was cut by 3 bases, the J end by 2 bases, with 12 bases between. Germline CDR1 is LGHNA and CDR2 is YNFKEQ. CDR3 protein: CASSQVWVNTDTQYF. CDR3 DNA sequence: TGTGCCAGCAGCCAGGTTTGGGTGAACACAGATACGCAGTATTTT.

The chain carries TRBV5-5 and TRBJ2-5, with a possible D match to TRBD2 (6 bases). Per the germline V gene, CDR1 is SGHKS and CDR2 is YYEKEE (reference sequence). With 5 bases removed from V and 4 bases from J, the gap between germline ends came to 12 bases. This CDR3 has 13 residues. The DNA for the CDR3 is TGTGCCAGCAGTATGGAGGGGAGAGAGACCCAGTACTTC. Translated, it gives CASSMEGRETQYF.

Many counts were recorded for this clonotype. The V call is TRBV20-1, the J call TRBJ1-4; a possible D gene is TRBD1 (6 bases). This CDR3 has 17 amino acids. The germline gives CDR1 DFQATT, CDR2 SNEGSKA (reference sequence). V was clipped by 2 bases and J by 3 bases, with 19 bases between them. CDR3: CSARKLKRTASNEKLFF. CDR3 nucleotides: TGCAGTGCTAGAAAGCTCAAAAGGACAGCTTCTAATGAAAAACTGTTTTTT.

This clonotype was detected a few times. The rearrangement links TRBV7-6 to TRBJ2-5, with 7 bases identical to TRBD1. The germline CDR1 and CDR2 sequences are SGHVS and FNYEAQ. V lost 5 bases and J lost 4; bases outside the gene matches: 7. The CDR3 totals 14 residues. CDR3 in DNA: TGTGCCAGCAGCCCAGCAGGGGGTGGAGAGACCCAGTACTTC. It specifies CASSPAGGGETQYF.

The sample holds a few counts of this clonotype. V gene TRBV15 combines with J gene TRBJ2-2; no clear D gene. The germline V gene encodes CDR1 LNHNV and CDR2 YYDKDF (reference sequence). The V end lost 4 bases, the J end lost 5 bases, and 5 bases lay between the germline ends. This CDR3 contains 12 residues. CDR3: CATSKETGELFF. CDR3 nucleotide sequence: TGTGCCACCAGCAAAGAGACCGGGGAGCTGTTTTTT.

This clonotype came up many times. The rearrangement uses TRBV20-1 and TRBJ2-3, with TRBD2 matching over 16 bases. Germline loops: CDR1 DFQATT, CDR2 SNEGSKA (reference sequence). This CDR3 spans 18 amino acids. V lost 7 bases and J lost 1; bases outside the gene matches: 11. Here the CDR3 reads CSVLVGLAGGYRTDTQYF. CDR3 DNA: TGCAGTGTGCTGGTGGGACTAGCGGGGGGGTACCGCACAGATACGCAGTATTTT.

This chain uses TRBV7-2 with TRBJ2-5; TRBD1 might be the D (5 bases). V lost 5 bases and J lost 1, with 17 bases in between. The CDR3 length is 16 residues. Germline CDR1 SGHTA, CDR2 FQGNSA. The CDR3 reads CASSPSYGHLQETQYF. CDR3 bases: TGTGCCAGCAGCCCCAGCTATGGACACCTCCAAGAGACCCAGTACTTC.

There are many counts of this clonotype. The genes are TRBV11-2 and TRBJ2-7, with a possible D match to TRBD1 (6 bases). With 2 bases removed from V and 1 base from J, the gap between germline ends came to 9 bases. The CDR3 is 14 residues long. CDR1 and CDR2 (germline): SGHAT, FQNNGV. The CDR3 region has the DNA TGTGCCAGCAGCTTATACCAGGGGTCCTACGAGCAGTACTTC. It translates to CASSLYQGSYEQYF. Based on the CDR3 plus reference TRBV11-2 and TRBJ2-7, the full variable domain is EAGVAQSPRYKIIEKRQSVAFWCNPISGHATLYWYQQILGQGPKLLIQFQNNGVVDDSQLPKDRFSAERLKGVDSTLKIQPAKLEDSAVYLCASSLYQGSYEQYFGPGTRLTVT.

This chain links TRBV18 with TRBJ2-5, with D perhaps TRBD1 (6 bases). This CDR3 is 13 amino acids long. Germline assignment: CDR1 KGHSH and CDR2 LQKENI. The V gene lost 2 bases and the J gene lost 5 bases, with 9 bases spanning the gap. The CDR3 DNA reads TGTGCCAGCTCACCAAGGGACATCGAGACCCAGTACTTC. Amino acid sequence: CASSPRDIETQYF.

V gene TRBV12-3 or TRBV12-4 combines with J gene TRBJ1-6, with D possibly being TRBD1 (5 bases). This CDR3 is 16 amino acids long. Between the trimmed V and J ends, which lost 8 bases and 0 bases, there was a span of 14 bases. The CDR3 DNA is TGTGCCAGCCGGGACGGTTGGAGCTCCTATAATTCACCCCTCCACTTT. It codes for CASRDGWSSYNSPLHF.

The sample holds many counts of this clonotype. The rearrangement links TRBV28 to TRBJ2-3; D possibly uses TRBD1 or TRBD2 (5 bases each). Trimming removed 3 bases at V and 0 bases at J, with 7 bases between. In germline, CDR1 is MDHEN, CDR2 SYDVKM. The length of the CDR3 is 14 residues. This CDR3 reads CASSFRESTDTQYF. CDR3 bases: TGTGCCAGCAGTTTCAGGGAGAGCACAGATACGCAGTATTTT.